Listed here are 18 T cell receptor beta chains from one sample, sequenced in a study of early T cells in non-severe SARS-CoV-2 infection. TCRdb independently ran MiXCR on the 5' RACE reads; one entry per CDR3 protein. The sample records about 80,000 distinct CDR3 sequences, 9.5% to 15% being singletons. The source material was whole blood, sampled at baseline. These receptor sequences come from an adult who was a healthcare worker with PCR-confirmed SARS-CoV-2 infection or an uninfected control (not recorded which). The donor label of this sample is uncertain.

The chain has TRBV3-1 and TRBJ2-3; 7 positions agree with TRBD2. Germline V gene sequence: CDR1 LGHDT, CDR2 YNNKEL (reference sequence). With V trimmed by 1 base and J by 2 bases, 6 bases remained unmatched. The CDR3 length is 16 residues. The chain's CDR3 is CASSQAASGHTDTQYF. In DNA form, the CDR3 reads TGTGCCAGCAGCCAAGCGGCTAGCGGACACACAGATACGCAGTATTTT.

The rearrangement joins TRBV21-1 to TRBJ2-5; TRBD2, the D gene given by the table, was not confirmed from the DNA. TRBV21-1 is a recognized pseudogene. This CDR3 is 16 amino acids long. CDR3 amino acids: CASSKVLAGGPSPQYF. The CDR3, as DNA: TGTGCCAGCAGCAAGGTCCTAGCGGGAGGTCCCTCGCCCCAGTACTTC.

The V gene is TRBV27, the J gene TRBJ1-6; D may be TRBD1 (5 bases). The CDR3 consists of 14 residues. Germline V lookup: CDR1 MNHEY, CDR2 SMNVEV (reference sequence). With 6 bases removed from V and 8 bases from J, the gap between germline ends came to 14 bases. The CDR3 spells CASRIGGGDSPLHF. The CDR3 DNA reads TGTGCCAGCAGGATTGGGGGAGGCGATTCACCCCTCCACTTT.

This clonotype turned up a few times. The V gene is TRBV7-8, the J gene TRBJ2-1; D is uncertain. Germline CDR1 reads SGHVS; CDR2 reads FQNEAQ. With 5 bases removed from V and 3 bases from J, the gap between germline ends came to 11 bases. The CDR3 spans 14 residues. The CDR3 is CASSPRVGYNEQFF. The CDR3, as DNA: TGTGCCAGCAGCCCCCGGGTCGGCTACAATGAGCAGTTCTTC. Combining the CDR3 with reference TRBV7-8 and TRBJ2-1 gives the whole variable domain GAGVSQSPRYKVAKRGQDVALRCDPISGHVSLFWYQQALGQGPEFLTYFQNEAQLDKSGLPSDRFFAERPEGSVSTLKIQRTQQEDSAVYLCASSPRVGYNEQFFGPGTRLTVL.

This chain links TRBV2 with TRBJ1-1, with 11 positions matching TRBD1. CDR3 length: 15 residues. Trimming removed 5 bases from V and 4 bases from J; junction bases left unmatched: 6. Germline values: CDR1 SNHLY, CDR2 FYNNEI. CDR3 in amino acids: CASSTDRGQGTEAFF. CDR3 DNA: TGTGCCAGCAGTACGGACAGGGGGCAGGGCACTGAAGCTTTCTTT.

The chain recombines TRBV5-1 with TRBJ2-3; no firm D call. Trimming stripped 2 bases from V and 0 bases from J, with 10 bases between. The germline gives CDR1 SGHRS, CDR2 YFSETQ. This CDR3 is 15 amino acids long. The CDR3 is CASSFGESSTDTQYF. CDR3 in DNA: TGCGCCAGCAGCTTTGGAGAGTCAAGCACAGATACGCAGTATTTT. Combining the CDR3 with reference TRBV5-1 and TRBJ2-3 gives the whole variable domain KAGVTQTPRYLIKTRGQQVTLSCSPISGHRSVSWYQQTPGQGLQFLFEYFSETQRNKGNFPGRFSGRQFSNSRSEMNVSTLELGDSALYLCASSFGESSTDTQYFGPGTRLTVL.

This clonotype was seen ten or more times. Here the CDR3 DNA reads TGTGCCAGCAGCTTAGGGACAGGGAAAAACATTCAGTACTTC. Its protein product is CASSLGTGKNIQYF. The chain carries TRBV7-2 and TRBJ2-4; TRBD1 matches at 8 bases. Unmatched junction bases numbered 0, after V lost 1 base and J lost 4 bases. Germline V gene sequence: CDR1 SGHTA, CDR2 FQGNSA. This CDR3 has 14 amino acids.

This clonotype was counted between two and nine times. The rearrangement links TRBV11-2 to TRBJ2-7; 8 nucleotides align to TRBD1. Trimming removed 4 bases from V and 2 bases from J; junction bases left unmatched: 10. The germline V gene has CDR1 SGHAT and CDR2 FQNNGV. This CDR3 comprises 16 residues. The CDR3 spells CASSSIQRTGTYEQYF. The CDR3 nucleotides are TGTGCCAGCAGCTCGATACAAAGGACAGGGACCTACGAGCAGTACTTC.

There are many counts of this clonotype. The chain is built from TRBV9 and TRBJ2-1; 8 bases align to TRBD2. The junction had 5 bases not matched to a gene; V was cut back by 4 bases and J by 2 bases. The CDR3 has 15 residues. Per germline, CDR1 SGDLS and CDR2 YYNGEE. The CDR3 DNA follows: TGTGCCAGCAGCTTTAGCGGGGTCACCTACAATGAGCAGTTCTTC. The encoded protein is CASSFSGVTYNEQFF.

The chain employs TRBV15 and TRBJ2-7, with D perhaps matching TRBD2 (5 bases). The germline V gene has CDR1 LNHNV and CDR2 YYDKDF (reference sequence). The length of the CDR3 is 13 residues. Trimming pared 4 bases from V and 4 bases from J, leaving 11 bases between. The CDR3 nucleotides read TGTGCCACCAGCAAACCGACGGGGTACGAGCAGTACTTC. Translating gives CATSKPTGYEQYF.

The chain employs TRBV4-1 and TRBJ2-1; a weak D match, TRBD1 (6 bases). This CDR3 spans 15 amino acids. The V gene's germline CDR1 is MGHRA and CDR2 YSYEKL. The V gene lost 1 base and the J gene lost 4 bases, with 11 bases spanning the gap. In nucleotides, the CDR3 is TGCGCCAGCAGCCAAGTACCGGACAGTTACAATGAGCAGTTCTTC. Protein product: CASSQVPDSYNEQFF.

This clonotype was detected ten times or more. The chain employs TRBV12-3 or TRBV12-4 and TRBJ1-3; possibly TRBD1 for D (6 bases). The V and J ends lost 6 bases and 2 bases respectively, with 26 bases between them. This CDR3 contains 19 residues. CDR3 amino acids: CASSTTVAGGGHAGNTIYF. CDR3 bases: TGTGCCAGCAGCACGACGGTGGCCGGGGGCGGACACGCTGGAAACACCATATATTTT.

This clonotype has only a few counts. The chain combines TRBV29-1 with TRBJ1-2; D is ambiguous. CDR3 length: 15 residues. V was trimmed by 1 base and J by 2 bases, leaving 14 bases between them. Germline lookup yields CDR1 SQVTM and CDR2 ANQGSEA. The CDR3 DNA sequence: TGCAGCGTTGAAGGGTGGGGTTTAGGCAACTATGGCTACACCTTC. Translating it yields CSVEGWGLGNYGYTF.

This clonotype appeared a few times. The gene calls are TRBV4-3 and TRBJ1-1; 11 positions agree with TRBD1. This CDR3 has 15 residues. V lost 0 bases, J lost 11 bases, and 8 bases stayed unmatched. Germline lookup yields CDR1 LGHNA and CDR2 YSLEER. The CDR3 DNA reads TGCGCCAGCAGCCAAGATCTGGACAGGGGGCTGGAGGCTTTCTTT. Translation: CASSQDLDRGLEAFF.

This clonotype is categorized as large. The V call is TRBV29-1, the J call TRBJ1-3, with a tentative D call TRBD1 (5 bases). V gave up 5 bases and J gave up 4 bases, with 12 bases separating them. The CDR3 totals 13 residues. CDR1 and CDR2 from the germline V gene are SQVTM and ANQGSEA. CDR3 sequence (DNA): TGCAGCGTTATTACAGGATCCGGAAACACCATATATTTT. It is translated as CSVITGSGNTIYF.

This clonotype was picked up a small number of times. In DNA, the CDR3 is TGTGCCAGCAGCTCGGACGGCGTCAGGGGGTATGGCTACACCTTC. Amino acid sequence: CASSSDGVRGYGYTF. J is TRBJ1-2 and V is TRBV5-6; the match to TRBD1 covers 7 bases. CDR3 size: 15 residues. Germline V gives CDR1 SGHDT, CDR2 YYEEEE. Trimming removed 3 bases from V and 5 bases from J; junction bases left unmatched: 10.

This sequence joins TRBV27 and TRBJ2-7; weak D call: TRBD2 (7 bases). Trimming took off 4 bases at V and 6 bases at J, with 16 bases between the two ends. The CDR3 covers 14 residues. The germline V gene has CDR1 MNHEY and CDR2 SMNVEV (reference sequence). The CDR3 here is CASSSGGVEGEQYF. The CDR3 DNA reads TGTGCCAGCAGTTCGGGGGGCGTGGAGGGCGAGCAGTACTTC.

V usage is TRBV7-8 and J usage is TRBJ2-1, with 7 bases lining up with TRBD1. CDR3 length: 15 residues. Germline assignment: CDR1 SGHVS and CDR2 FQNEAQ. Unmatched junction bases numbered 4, after V lost 5 bases and J lost 0 bases. CDR3 loop: CASSATGSSYNEQFF. CDR3 DNA: TGTGCCAGCAGCGCGACAGGGAGCTCCTACAATGAGCAGTTCTTC. Looking up the rest from reference TRBV7-8 and TRBJ2-1 gives the full variable domain: GAGVSQSPRYKVAKRGQDVALRCDPISGHVSLFWYQQALGQGPEFLTYFQNEAQLDKSGLPSDRFFAERPEGSVSTLKIQRTQQEDSAVYLCASSATGSSYNEQFFGPGTRLTVL.